One and the same sample provided the 32 T cell receptor beta chains below, sequenced in a study of blood T cell repertoires in COVID-19. Some clones are missing from TCRdb's copy, which holds only in-frame ones; the method was immunoSEQ multiplex PCR. The sample lists under 250,000 clones, roughly 82% occurring once. The specimen was peripheral blood. The receptor set was obtained from a woman aged 70 to 79 with acute or convalescent COVID-19.

This rearrangement joins TRBV3-1 (or the pseudogene TRBV3-2) to TRBJ1-6; tentative D call: TRBD1 (5 bases). The length of the CDR3 is 16 residues. Trimming took off 0 bases at V and 6 bases at J, with 12 bases between the two ends. Germline V gene data show CDR1 as LGHDT and CDR2 as YNNKEL (reference sequence). CDR3 in amino acids: CASSQEGGALNSPLHF. The CDR3, as DNA: TGTGCCAGCAGCCAAGAGGGAGGGGCCCTTAATTCACCCCTCCACTTT.

This clone has just a few counts. This chain joins TRBV28 and TRBJ2-7; D ambiguous. The length of the CDR3 is 12 residues. Germline CDR1 is MDHEN and CDR2 is SYDVKM. V lost 5 bases, J lost 0 bases, and 5 bases lay in between. The CDR3 reads CASSPSSYEQYF. The CDR3 coding sequence is TGTGCCAGCAGTCCTAGCTCCTACGAGCAGTACTTC. Combining the CDR3 with reference TRBV28 and TRBJ2-7 gives the whole variable domain DVKVTQSSRYLVKRTGEKVFLECVQDMDHENMFWYRQDPGLGLRLIYFSYDVKMKEKGDIPEGYSVSREKKERFSLILESASTNQTSMYLCASSPSSYEQYFGPGTRLTVT.

CDR3 DNA: TGTGCCAGCAGTCAGGACAGCTTCAATTCACCCCTCCACTTT. Amino acid sequence: CASSQDSFNSPLHF. This sequence joins TRBV6-5 and TRBJ1-6; D possibly corresponds to TRBD1 (6 bases). CDR1 and CDR2 from the germline V gene are MNHEY and SVGAGI. This CDR3 spans 14 amino acids. V was cut by 5 bases and J by 7 bases, with 12 bases left in between.

The V call is TRBV12-3 or TRBV12-4, the J call TRBJ1-6; no definite D call. The CDR3 has 13 amino acids. Between the trimmed V and J ends, which lost 3 bases and 9 bases, there was a span of 9 bases. CDR3 in amino acids: CASSLSPSSPLHF. The CDR3 DNA reads TGTGCCAGCAGTTTGTCCCCTAGTTCACCCCTCCACTTT.

The V call is TRBV7-2, the J call TRBJ1-1; D is perhaps TRBD1 (5 bases). V shed 3 bases and J shed 2 bases, with 13 bases lying between them. CDR3 length equals 15 residues. Per the germline V gene, CDR1 is SGHTA and CDR2 is FQGNSA. CDR3 residues: CASSLRDGHNTEAFF. As DNA, the CDR3 is TGTGCCAGCAGCTTGCGGGACGGGCACAACACTGAAGCTTTCTTT.

The chain recombines TRBV19 with TRBJ1-3; perhaps TRBD1 as D (5 bases). The CDR3 runs 13 residues. Germline loops: CDR1 LNHDA, CDR2 SQIVND (reference sequence). Deletions cut 10 bases from V and 0 bases from J, with 10 bases between. CDR3 bases: TGTGCCACAGGACATCACTCTGGAAACACCATATATTTT. It encodes CATGHHSGNTIYF.

CDR3: CASSQGESRDNCNSPLHF. The DNA of the CDR3 is TGTGCCAGCAGCCAAGGTGAATCCCGGGACAACTGTAATTCACCCCTCCACTTT. This sequence joins TRBV3-1 (or the pseudogene TRBV3-2) and TRBJ1-6; maybe TRBD1 (6 bases). The ends were cut back, 1 base at V and 6 bases at J, with 19 bases in the middle. The CDR3 covers 18 residues. Germline values: CDR1 LGHDT, CDR2 YNNKEL (reference sequence).

The V call is TRBV6-1, the J call TRBJ1-3; D is uncertain. The germline gives CDR1 MNHNS, CDR2 SASEGT. Trimming removed 0 bases at V and 0 bases at J, with 6 bases between. The length of the CDR3 is 15 residues. The CDR3 protein is CASSEAEVSGNTIYF. The DNA of the CDR3 is TGTGCCAGCAGTGAAGCGGAGGTCTCTGGAAACACCATATATTTT.

The chain has TRBV18 and TRBJ2-3; TRBD2 matches at 10 bases. Germline assignment: CDR1 KGHSH and CDR2 LQKENI. The CDR3 consists of 17 residues. With 3 bases clipped from V and 0 bases from J, the junction kept 6 bases outside the gene matches. CDR3 bases: TGTGCCAGCTCACCCGGGCTAGCGGGGGTAAGCACAGATACGCAGTATTTT. Translating it yields CASSPGLAGVSTDTQYF.

A few counts support this clone. V is TRBV5-1 and J is TRBJ1-6; no clear D. Germline lookup yields CDR1 SGHRS and CDR2 YFSETQ. Trimming stripped 0 bases from V and 1 base from J, with 8 bases between. This CDR3 comprises 16 residues. In DNA, the CDR3 is TGCGCCAGCAGCTTGGAATCCGGGTCCTATAATTCACCCCTCCACTTT. This sequence encodes CASSLESGSYNSPLHF.

The J gene is TRBJ1-1, the V gene TRBV7-9, with D hard to call. Germline assignment: CDR1 SEHNR and CDR2 FQNEAQ (reference sequence). The CDR3 has 13 amino acids. V lost 1 base and J 8 bases, leaving 11 bases between the germline ends. CDR3 bases: TGTGCCAGCAGCTTAGATTCGGGTTTAGAAGCTTTCTTT. It codes for CASSLDSGLEAFF. The full variable domain, with the rest looked up from reference TRBV7-9 and TRBJ1-1, is DTGVSQNPRHKITKRGQNVTFRCDPISEHNRLYWYRQTLGQGPEFLTYFQNEAQLEKSRLLSDRFSAERPKGSFSTLEIQRTEQGDSAMYLCASSLDSGLEAFFGQGTRLTVV.

The V and J genes are TRBV13 and TRBJ1-6, with D unresolved. Germline CDR1 and CDR2: PRHDT and FYEKMQ (reference sequence). The CDR3 loop spans 17 amino acids. Trimming removed 4 bases from V and 0 bases from J, with 13 bases in between. CDR3 in DNA: TGTGCCAGCAGCTCCCGCGATCTTCACTCCTATAATTCACCCCTCCACTTT. This gives the protein CASSSRDLHSYNSPLHF.

The chain links TRBV3-1 (or the pseudogene TRBV3-2) to TRBJ1-6; possible D gene TRBD1, 6 bases. This CDR3 is built from 15 residues. Germline loops: CDR1 LGHDT, CDR2 YNNKEL (reference sequence). The V end was cut by 4 bases, the J end by 11 bases, with 18 bases between. CDR3 DNA: TGTGCCAGCAGCCGTCTACCACCAGGGGAGACACCCCTCCACTTT. Protein product: CASSRLPPGETPLHF.

The chain joins TRBV7-2 to TRBJ2-7; 9 bases line up with TRBD2. This CDR3 spans 15 amino acids. Germline CDR1 and CDR2: SGHTA and FQGNSA. Trimming at V came to 6 bases and at J to 5 bases, leaving 11 bases not matched to a gene. The CDR3 DNA reads TGTGCCAGCAGTCAGAATAGTTTAGCGGGGGACGAGCAGTACTTC. It specifies CASSQNSLAGDEQYF. The whole variable domain, filled in from reference TRBV7-2 and TRBJ2-7, reads GAGVSQSPSNKVTEKGKDVELRCDPISGHTALYWYRQSLGQGLEFLIYFQGNSAPDKSGLPSDRFSAERTGGSVSTLTIQRTQQEDSAVYLCASSQNSLAGDEQYFGPGTRLTVT.

The rearrangement uses TRBV5-1 and TRBJ1-4; D ambiguous. With 4 bases removed from V and 0 bases from J, the gap between germline ends came to 7 bases. Germline V CDR1 and CDR2: SGHRS, YFSETQ. The CDR3 consists of 14 residues. The CDR3 nucleotides are TGCGCCAGCAGCCCTCTTACAACTAATGAAAAACTGTTTTTT. It is translated as CASSPLTTNEKLFF.

The chain couples TRBV10-1 to TRBJ2-7; D might be TRBD1 (6 bases). Trimming removed 8 bases at V and 5 bases at J, with 10 bases between. CDR1 and CDR2 (germline): WNHNN, SYGVQD (reference sequence). CDR3 length: 11 residues. CDR3 sequence: CASQGSHEQYF. CDR3 nucleotide sequence: TGCGCCAGCCAGGGGAGCCACGAGCAGTACTTC.

The rearrangement links TRBV7-2 to TRBJ2-1; 7 bases are a match to TRBD2. There are 13 residues in the CDR3. Germline V gene data show CDR1 as SGHTA and CDR2 as FQGNSA. The ends lost 3 bases at V and 15 bases at J; junction bases unmatched: 11. CDR3 sequence reads: CASSFDEAGNLFF. The DNA of the CDR3 is TGTGCCAGCAGCTTCGACGAAGCGGGGAACCTGTTCTTC.

Ten or more counts support this clone. V is TRBV15 and J is TRBJ1-5, with TRBD1 as a possible D gene (6 bases). V shed 0 bases and J shed 4 bases, with 10 bases lying between them. The CDR3 is made up of 15 amino acids. The germline V gene has CDR1 LNHNV and CDR2 YYDKDF (reference sequence). CDR3 sequence: CATSRDKGVNQPQHF. CDR3 DNA sequence: TGTGCCACCAGCAGAGATAAGGGGGTGAATCAGCCCCAGCATTTT.

The CDR3 is CASSLGQGMGTEAFF. The DNA of the CDR3 is TGTGCCAGCAGCTTGGGACAGGGAATGGGCACTGAAGCTTTCTTT. V is TRBV7-9 and J is TRBJ1-1; 9 bases agree with TRBD1. There are 15 residues in the CDR3. After removal of 3 bases from V and 4 bases from J, the junction contained 6 bases not matched to a gene. Germline-derived CDR1 and CDR2 are SEHNR and FQNEAQ (reference sequence).

CDR3 in DNA: TGTGCCAGCAGCTCGGGACAAGGGGTCAATCAGCCCCAGCATTTT. This gives the protein CASSSGQGVNQPQHF. The V gene is TRBV11-2, the J gene TRBJ1-5; D may be TRBD1 (6 bases). Germline assignment: CDR1 SGHAT and CDR2 FQNNGV. The CDR3 is made up of 15 amino acids. V was trimmed by 4 bases and J by 3 bases, leaving 13 bases between them.

V usage is TRBV15 and J usage is TRBJ2-3; TRBD2 is a possible D gene (6 bases). V was trimmed by 1 base and J by 0 bases, leaving 8 bases between them. Germline CDR1 reads LNHNV; CDR2 reads YYDKDF (reference sequence). This CDR3 has 15 amino acids. CDR3 coding DNA: TGTGCCACCAGCAGAGGAGGAGGGAGCACAGATACGCAGTATTTT. It codes for CATSRGGGSTDTQYF.

The chain recombines TRBV2 with TRBJ1-5; D is uncertain. Germline V gives CDR1 SNHLY, CDR2 FYNNEI. The V gene lost 7 bases and the J gene lost 5 bases, with 12 bases spanning the gap. The CDR3 extends over 13 amino acids. Here the CDR3 reads CASMETWDQPQHF. The CDR3 DNA is TGTGCCAGCATGGAGACGTGGGATCAGCCCCAGCATTTT.

This clone has only a few counts. This chain connects TRBV19 to TRBJ1-6; 8 bases map to TRBD1. This CDR3 is 15 amino acids long. CDR1 is LNHDA, CDR2 SQIVND, per germline (reference sequence). Trimming cost V 4 bases and J 2 bases; bases outside gene matches: 1. This CDR3 is CASSTGGAYNSPLHF. The CDR3 nucleotides are TGTGCCAGTAGTACAGGGGGCGCCTATAATTCACCCCTCCACTTT.

This clone appeared a single time. The chain has TRBV28 and TRBJ1-2; the match to TRBD1 covers 8 bases. CDR3 length equals 13 residues. V lost 3 bases to trimming and J lost 8 bases; unmatched junction nucleotides: 5. CDR1 is MDHEN, CDR2 SYDVKM, per germline. DNA of the CDR3: TGTGCCAGCAGTTTGGCAGGGGGCATCGGCTACACCTTC. This encodes CASSLAGGIGYTF.

J is TRBJ1-2 and V is TRBV12-3 or TRBV12-4; D is possibly TRBD1 (5 bases). Trimming removed 4 bases at V and 6 bases at J, with 12 bases between. This CDR3 has 13 amino acids. The CDR3 bases are TGTGCCAGCAGTTGGACAAGCCGCAATGGCTACACCTTC. Its protein is CASSWTSRNGYTF.

V gene TRBV9 combines with J gene TRBJ1-1; a weak D match, TRBD1 (6 bases). There are 13 residues in the CDR3. The germline V gene encodes CDR1 SGDLS and CDR2 YYNGEE. Trimming cost V 1 base and J 3 bases, with 7 bases left between them. Here the CDR3 reads CASSVRTDTEAFF. The CDR3 DNA follows: TGTGCCAGCAGCGTAAGGACAGACACTGAAGCTTTCTTT.

The J gene is TRBJ2-2, the V gene TRBV19, with D perhaps TRBD2 (6 bases). V lost 3 bases, J lost 7 bases, and 12 bases lay in between. The CDR3 is 14 residues long. Germline CDR1 and CDR2: LNHDA and SQIVND (reference sequence). CDR3 nucleotide sequence: TGTGCCAGTAGTATTGGGGCGGGGATCGGGGAGCTGTTTTTT. It is translated as CASSIGAGIGELFF.

CDR3 sequence (DNA): TGTGCCAGCATCAGACAGGGGGGGAATCAGCCCCAGCATTTT. This codes for CASIRQGGNQPQHF. The chain joins TRBV6-6 to TRBJ1-5, with 9 nucleotides matching TRBD1. Germline V lookup: CDR1 MNHNY, CDR2 SVGAGI (reference sequence). J was trimmed by 4 bases and V by 7 bases; bases with no gene match: 5. This CDR3 contains 14 residues.

The J gene is TRBJ1-5, the V gene TRBV7-2; 7 positions agree with TRBD1. This CDR3 is 15 amino acids long. Germline CDR1 reads SGHTA; CDR2 reads FQGNSA. V shed 1 base and J 6 bases; nucleotides not matched to a gene: 6. DNA of the CDR3: TGTGCCAGCAGCTTAGGACAGGGTGGTTTTCAGCCCCAGCATTTT. Amino acid sequence: CASSLGQGGFQPQHF.

The rearrangement links TRBV16 to TRBJ2-1; TRBD2 matches at 7 bases. Trimming removed 2 bases from V and 5 bases from J; junction bases left unmatched: 3. Germline V lookup: CDR1 KGHSY, CDR2 FQNENV. The CDR3 covers 14 residues. CDR3 loop: CASSQSGVNNEQFF. The CDR3 DNA is TGTGCCAGCAGCCAAAGCGGGGTTAACAATGAGCAGTTCTTC.

The rearrangement links TRBV5-4 to TRBJ1-3; 7 positions agree with TRBD1. J gave up 4 bases and V 4 bases, and 8 bases lay outside the gene matches. The CDR3 runs 15 residues. CDR1 SGHNT and CDR2 YYREEE come from the germline V gene (reference sequence). The CDR3 DNA reads TGTGCCAGCAGCAGACAGGGTGTGGAGGGAAACACCATATATTTT. Translated, it gives CASSRQGVEGNTIYF.

The chain has TRBV27 and TRBJ1-1, with D possibly matching TRBD1 (5 bases). Looked up from germline, CDR1 is MNHEY and CDR2 is SMNVEV (reference sequence). Trimming took off 3 bases at V and 2 bases at J, with 7 bases between the two ends. This CDR3 spans 13 amino acids. CDR3 in amino acids: CASSFGHNTEAFF. Here the CDR3 DNA reads TGTGCCAGCAGTTTCGGACACAACACTGAAGCTTTCTTT.